This T cell receptor beta chain comes out of a study of T cells after yellow fever vaccination. TCRdb called the 5' RACE reads again in MiXCR, with one record for every CDR3 protein. The repertoire holds about 130,000 distinct CDR3 sequences, with over 8% as singletons. In this sample, this clonotype turned up a few times. The CDR3 length is 16 residues. V shed 7 bases, J shed 4 bases, and the junction held 8 bases outside the gene matches. The input for sequencing was CD8+ T cells sorted from PBMCs, taken on the day of the yellow fever booster vaccination. This TCR was sampled from a man aged 18 to 30 who received the YFV17D yellow fever vaccine. The V call is TRBV12-3 or TRBV12-4, the J call TRBJ2-3; 13 nucleotides agree with TRBD2. The CDR3 bases are TGTGCCAGCAACACCGGGACTAGCGGGGAGGCAGATACGCAGTATTTT. Its translation: CASNTGTSGEADTQYF.